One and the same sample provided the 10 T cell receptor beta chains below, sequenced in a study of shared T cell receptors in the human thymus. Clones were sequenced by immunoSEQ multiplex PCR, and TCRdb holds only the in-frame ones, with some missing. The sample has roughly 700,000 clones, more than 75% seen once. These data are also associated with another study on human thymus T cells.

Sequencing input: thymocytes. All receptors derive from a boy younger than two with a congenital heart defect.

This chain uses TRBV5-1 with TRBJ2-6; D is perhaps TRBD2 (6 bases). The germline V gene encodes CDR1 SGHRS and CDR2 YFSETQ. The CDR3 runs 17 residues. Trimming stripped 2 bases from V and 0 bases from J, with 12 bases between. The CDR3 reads CASSLGSGSSGANVLTF. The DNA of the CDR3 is TGCGCCAGCAGCTTAGGTAGCGGTAGCTCTGGGGCCAACGTCCTGACTTTC. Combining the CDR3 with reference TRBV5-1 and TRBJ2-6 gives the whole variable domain KAGVTQTPRYLIKTRGQQVTLSCSPISGHRSVSWYQQTPGQGLQFLFEYFSETQRNKGNFPGRFSGRQFSNSRSEMNVSTLELGDSALYLCASSLGSGSSGANVLTFGAGSRLTVL.

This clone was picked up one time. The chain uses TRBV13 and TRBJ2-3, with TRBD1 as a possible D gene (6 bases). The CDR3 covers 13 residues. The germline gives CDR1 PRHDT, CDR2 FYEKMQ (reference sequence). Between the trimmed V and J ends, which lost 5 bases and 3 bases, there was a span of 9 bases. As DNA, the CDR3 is TGTGCCAGCAGCGGCAGGGGTACAGATACGCAGTATTTT. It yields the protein CASSGRGTDTQYF. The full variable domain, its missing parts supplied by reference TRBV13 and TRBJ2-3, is AAGVIQSPRHLIKEKRETATLKCYPIPRHDTVYWYQQGPGQDPQFLISFYEKMQSDKGSIPDRFSAQQFSDYHSELNMSSLELGDSALYFCASSGRGTDTQYFGPGTRLTVL.

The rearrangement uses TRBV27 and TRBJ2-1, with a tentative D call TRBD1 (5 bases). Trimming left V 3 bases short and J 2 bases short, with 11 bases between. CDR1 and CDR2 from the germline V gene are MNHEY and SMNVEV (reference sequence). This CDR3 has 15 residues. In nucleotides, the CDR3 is TGTGCCAGCAGTTTCGGACACTGGCCCTACAATGAGCAGTTCTTC. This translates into CASSFGHWPYNEQFF.

The DNA for the CDR3 is TGTGCCTACCATCAACCTCGGGGACAGGGGAGCTCTGGAAACACCATATATTTT. Protein product: CAYHQPRGQGSSGNTIYF. The genes are TRBV30 and TRBJ1-3; TRBD1 matches at 10 bases. The CDR3 runs 18 residues. Germline V gene data show CDR1 as GTSNPN and CDR2 as SVGIG (reference sequence). Trimming cost V 7 bases and J 0 bases; bases outside gene matches: 15.

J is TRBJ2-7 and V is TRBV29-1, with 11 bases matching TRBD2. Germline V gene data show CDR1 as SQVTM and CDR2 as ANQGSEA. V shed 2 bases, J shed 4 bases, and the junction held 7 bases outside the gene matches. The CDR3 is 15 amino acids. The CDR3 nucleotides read TGCAGCGTTGAACCTAGCGGGAGGCCGGGGTACGAGCAGTACTTC. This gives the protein CSVEPSGRPGYEQYF.

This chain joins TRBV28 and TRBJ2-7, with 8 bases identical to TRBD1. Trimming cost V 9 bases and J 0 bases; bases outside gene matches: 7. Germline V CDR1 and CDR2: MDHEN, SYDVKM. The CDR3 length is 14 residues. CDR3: CASIGGTGSYEQYF. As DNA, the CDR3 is TGTGCCAGTATTGGGGGGACAGGCTCCTACGAGCAGTACTTC.

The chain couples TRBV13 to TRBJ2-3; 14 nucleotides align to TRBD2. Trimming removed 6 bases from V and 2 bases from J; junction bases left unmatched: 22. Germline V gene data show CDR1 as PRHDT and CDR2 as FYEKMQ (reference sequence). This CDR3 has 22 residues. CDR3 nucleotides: TGTGCCAGCAGTCATCACGCAGGGACTAGCGGGAGAGGGACAAGGCCCACAGATACGCAGTATTTT. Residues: CASSHHAGTSGRGTRPTDTQYF. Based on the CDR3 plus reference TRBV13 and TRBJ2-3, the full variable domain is AAGVIQSPRHLIKEKRETATLKCYPIPRHDTVYWYQQGPGQDPQFLISFYEKMQSDKGSIPDRFSAQQFSDYHSELNMSSLELGDSALYFCASSHHAGTSGRGTRPTDTQYFGPGTRLTVL.

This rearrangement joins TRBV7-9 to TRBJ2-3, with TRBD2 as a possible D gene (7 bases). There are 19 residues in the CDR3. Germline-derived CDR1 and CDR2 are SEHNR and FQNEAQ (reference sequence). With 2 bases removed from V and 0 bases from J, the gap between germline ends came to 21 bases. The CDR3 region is CASSLLGGATGSSTDTQYF. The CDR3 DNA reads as TGTGCCAGCAGCTTATTGGGGGGGGCTACAGGGTCTAGCACAGATACGCAGTATTTT. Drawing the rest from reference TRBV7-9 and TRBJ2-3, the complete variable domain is DTGVSQNPRHKITKRGQNVTFRCDPISEHNRLYWYRQTLGQGPEFLTYFQNEAQLEKSRLLSDRFSAERPKGSFSTLEIQRTEQGDSAMYLCASSLLGGATGSSTDTQYFGPGTRLTVL.

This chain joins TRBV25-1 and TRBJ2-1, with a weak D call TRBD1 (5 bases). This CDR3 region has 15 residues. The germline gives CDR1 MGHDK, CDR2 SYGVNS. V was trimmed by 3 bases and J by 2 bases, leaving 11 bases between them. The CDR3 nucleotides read TGTGCCAGCAGTGATGACAACAGGACCTACAATGAGCAGTTCTTC. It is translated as CASSDDNRTYNEQFF. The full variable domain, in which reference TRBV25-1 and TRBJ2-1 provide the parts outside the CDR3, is EADIYQTPRYLVIGTGKKITLECSQTMGHDKMYWYQQDPGMELHLIHYSYGVNSTEKGDLSSESTVSRIRTEHFPLTLESARPSHTSQYLCASSDDNRTYNEQFFGPGTRLTVL.

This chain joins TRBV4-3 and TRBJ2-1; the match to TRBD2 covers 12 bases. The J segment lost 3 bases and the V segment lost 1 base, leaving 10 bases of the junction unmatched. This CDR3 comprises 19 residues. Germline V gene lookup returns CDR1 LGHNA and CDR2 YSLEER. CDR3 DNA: TGCGCCAGCAGCCAAGTACTTTCTAGCGGGAGGGGGGGCTACAATGAGCAGTTCTTC. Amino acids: CASSQVLSSGRGGYNEQFF.